The rows below give T cell receptor beta chains drawn from one sample of a study of early T cells in non-severe SARS-CoV-2 infection. A single record per CDR3 protein comes from TCRdb applying MiXCR to the 5' RACE reads. The repertoire has tens of thousands of distinct CDR3 sequences, 5.5% to 6.5% of them found once; the top ten carry 12%. Sequenced input: whole blood. These receptors all stem from an adult who was a healthcare worker with PCR-confirmed SARS-CoV-2 infection or an uninfected control (not recorded which). Both conserved end residues are part of each CDR3. A D gene is named only where the DNA matches it firmly. Clone size, where shown, is once, few, many, or a class for clones that have expanded.

cdr3_aa: CASSSPRTSGGNEQFF
cdr3_nt: TGTGCCAGCAGTTCCCCCCGGACTAGCGGGGGGAATGAGCAGTTCTTC
v_call: TRBV28
clone_size: few
d_call: TRBD2
j_call: TRBJ2-1

cdr3_aa: CAWRGGLSTDTQYF
cdr3_nt: TGTGCCTGGAGGGGGGGGCTCAGCACAGATACGCAGTATTTT
v_call: TRBV30
clone_size: many
d_call: .
j_call: TRBJ2-3

cdr3_aa: CASSKGQVYSPLHF
cdr3_nt: TGTGCCAGTAGTAAGGGACAGGTATATTCACCCCTCCACTTT
v_call: TRBV19
clone_size: .
d_call: TRBD1
j_call: TRBJ1-6

cdr3_aa: CASSLTGTGINIQYF
cdr3_nt: TGTGCCAGCAGCTTGACCGGGACAGGGATAAACATTCAGTACTTC
v_call: TRBV7-9
clone_size: few
d_call: TRBD1
j_call: TRBJ2-4

cdr3_aa: CASSLYGGETQYF
cdr3_nt: TGTGCCAGCAGCTTGTATGGAGGAGAGACCCAGTACTTC
v_call: TRBV5-6
clone_size: .
d_call: .
j_call: TRBJ2-5

cdr3_aa: CASSLSGETQYF
cdr3_nt: TGTGCCAGCAGTTTAAGTGGGGAGACCCAGTACTTC
v_call: TRBV12-3/TRBV12-4
clone_size: many
d_call: .
j_call: TRBJ2-5

cdr3_aa: CASSLDVGKRSEKLFF
cdr3_nt: TGTGCCAGCAGCTTGGATGTAGGGAAGCGGAGTGAAAAACTGTTTTTT
v_call: TRBV7-9
clone_size: many
d_call: .
j_call: TRBJ1-4

cdr3_aa: CASSQFGGEDYNEQFF
cdr3_nt: TGTGCCAGCAGCCAATTCGGCGGGGAAGACTACAATGAGCAGTTCTTC
v_call: TRBV7-6
clone_size: .
d_call: .
j_call: TRBJ2-1

cdr3_aa: CASRHSHQPQHF
cdr3_nt: TGTGCCAGCAGGCACAGCCATCAGCCCCAGCATTTT
v_call: TRBV6-4
clone_size: many
d_call: .
j_call: TRBJ1-5

cdr3_aa: CSVSGQGDTEAFF
cdr3_nt: TGCAGCGTTTCGGGACAGGGGGATACTGAAGCTTTCTTT
v_call: TRBV29-1
clone_size: many
d_call: TRBD1
j_call: TRBJ1-1

cdr3_aa: CASRKDDAFGYGYTF
cdr3_nt: TGTGCCAGCAGAAAGGACGACGCTTTTGGGTATGGCTACACCTTC
v_call: TRBV6-4
clone_size: many
d_call: .
j_call: TRBJ1-2

cdr3_aa: CAWSVWDREYGYTF
cdr3_nt: TGTGCCTGGAGTGTCTGGGACAGGGAATATGGCTACACCTTC
v_call: TRBV30
clone_size: few
d_call: TRBD1
j_call: TRBJ1-2

cdr3_aa: CASRRTGGAYNEQFF
cdr3_nt: TGTGCCAGCAGACGGACAGGGGGCGCCTACAATGAGCAGTTCTTC
v_call: TRBV12-3/TRBV12-4
clone_size: many
d_call: TRBD1
j_call: TRBJ2-1

cdr3_aa: CASSEAGLAFRSQYF
cdr3_nt: TGTGCCAGCAGTGAAGCGGGTCTAGCTTTTAGGTCGCAGTATTTT
v_call: TRBV6-1
clone_size: few
d_call: .
j_call: TRBJ2-3

cdr3_aa: CASSYGTGDTGELFF
cdr3_nt: TGCGCCAGCAGCTACGGGACAGGGGACACCGGGGAGCTGTTTTTT
v_call: TRBV5-1
clone_size: many
d_call: TRBD1
j_call: TRBJ2-2

cdr3_aa: CASSLERGPTDTQYF
cdr3_nt: TGTGCCAGCAGCTTAGAGAGGGGGCCGACAGATACGCAGTATTTT
v_call: TRBV11-3
clone_size: few
d_call: TRBD1
j_call: TRBJ2-3

cdr3_aa: CASSQRLGETQYF
cdr3_nt: TGTGCCAGCAGCCAACGACTAGGGGAGACCCAGTACTTC
v_call: TRBV3-1
clone_size: many
d_call: .
j_call: TRBJ2-5

cdr3_aa: CAISRDRYEQFF
cdr3_nt: TGTGCCATCAGTCGGGACCGGTATGAGCAGTTCTTC
v_call: TRBV10-3
clone_size: many
d_call: .
j_call: TRBJ2-1

cdr3_aa: CASSQGSGTGETNYGYTF
cdr3_nt: TGTGCCAGCAGCCAGGGTTCCGGGACAGGCGAAACGAACTATGGCTACACCTTC
v_call: TRBV3-1
clone_size: many
d_call: TRBD1
j_call: TRBJ1-2

cdr3_aa: CASRDTRGEQYF
cdr3_nt: TGTGCCAGCAGGGATACCCGGGGCGAGCAGTACTTC
v_call: TRBV6-5
clone_size: few
d_call: .
j_call: TRBJ2-7

cdr3_aa: CASTDGVNEAEAFF
cdr3_nt: TGTGCCAGCACGGATGGGGTAAATGAGGCTGAAGCTTTCTTT
v_call: TRBV6-6
clone_size: many
d_call: .
j_call: TRBJ1-1

cdr3_aa: CASSLAGARGSYSPLHF
cdr3_nt: TGTGCCAGCAGCTTGGCCGGGGCCAGGGGGAGCTATTCACCCCTCCACTTT
v_call: TRBV5-4
clone_size: many
d_call: TRBD1
j_call: TRBJ1-6

cdr3_aa: CASSPGQGAGAFF
cdr3_nt: TGTGCCAGCAGCCCGGGACAGGGGGCTGGAGCTTTCTTT
v_call: TRBV9
clone_size: many
d_call: TRBD1
j_call: TRBJ1-1

cdr3_aa: CAISDRGQTDTQYF
cdr3_nt: TGTGCCATCAGTGACAGGGGCCAGACAGATACGCAGTATTTT
v_call: TRBV10-3
clone_size: many
d_call: .
j_call: TRBJ2-3

cdr3_aa: CASRSPGQGGSPLHF
cdr3_nt: TGTGCCAGCAGATCCCCGGGACAGGGTGGGTCACCCCTCCACTTT
v_call: TRBV28
clone_size: few
d_call: TRBD1
j_call: TRBJ1-6

cdr3_aa: CSARTQGTQYF
cdr3_nt: TGCAGTGCTCGGACCCAGGGGACCCAGTACTTC
v_call: TRBV20-1
clone_size: .
d_call: .
j_call: TRBJ2-5

cdr3_aa: CASGTETLNTEAFF
cdr3_nt: TGTGCCTCTGGGACAGAAACGTTGAACACTGAAGCTTTCTTT
v_call: TRBV30
clone_size: few
d_call: TRBD1
j_call: TRBJ1-1

cdr3_aa: CSARLDSFYEQYF
cdr3_nt: TGCAGTGCTAGGTTGGACAGCTTCTACGAGCAGTACTTC
v_call: TRBV20-1
clone_size: many
d_call: .
j_call: TRBJ2-7

cdr3_aa: CATYDGGNEKLFF
cdr3_nt: TGTGCCACCTACGACGGTGGTAATGAAAAACTGTTTTTT
v_call: TRBV10-3
clone_size: .
d_call: .
j_call: TRBJ1-4

cdr3_aa: CASSTPTGTVLIGNTIYF
cdr3_nt: TGTGCCAGCAGCACCCCAACCGGGACAGTCCTCATAGGAAACACCATATATTTT
v_call: TRBV7-8
clone_size: many
d_call: TRBD1
j_call: TRBJ1-3

cdr3_aa: CASGWATGGNNEQFF
cdr3_nt: TGCGCCAGCGGATGGGCGACAGGGGGGAACAATGAGCAGTTCTTC
v_call: TRBV4-3
clone_size: many
d_call: TRBD1
j_call: TRBJ2-1

cdr3_aa: CASSLVLTGELFF
cdr3_nt: TGTGCCAGCAGCTTAGTCCTCACCGGGGAGCTGTTTTTT
v_call: TRBV7-6
clone_size: many
d_call: .
j_call: TRBJ2-2

cdr3_aa: CASSVGAVYYEQYF
cdr3_nt: TGTGCCAGCAGCGTCGGGGCAGTCTACTACGAGCAGTACTTC
v_call: TRBV12-3/TRBV12-4
clone_size: many
d_call: .
j_call: TRBJ2-7

cdr3_aa: CAWSSGGGAGNTIYF
cdr3_nt: TGTGCCTGGAGTAGCGGCGGGGGAGCTGGAAACACCATATATTTT
v_call: TRBV30
clone_size: .
d_call: .
j_call: TRBJ1-3

cdr3_aa: CASSHLGGGQGNSPLHF
cdr3_nt: TGTGCCAGCAGCCACCTTGGGGGAGGGCAGGGGAATTCACCCCTCCACTTT
v_call: TRBV12-3/TRBV12-4
clone_size: .
d_call: .
j_call: TRBJ1-6

cdr3_aa: CASSPTILVYEQYF
cdr3_nt: TGTGCCAGCTCACCCACGATCCTAGTCTACGAGCAGTACTTC
v_call: TRBV18
clone_size: many
d_call: .
j_call: TRBJ2-7